A selection of T cell receptor beta chains follows, all from one sample in a study of blood T cell repertoires in COVID-19. The data were produced by immunoSEQ multiplex PCR, yet TCRdb's version contains in-frame clones alone and is incomplete. The top ten clones hold about 10% of a sample with under 350,000 clones, over 75% of them seen once. Sequences were obtained from peripheral blood. The receptors stem from a woman aged 70-85 years with acute or convalescent COVID-19. Both conserved end residues are part of each CDR3. The D gene is left open where the match is weak. Size tells how often a clone was seen (once, few, many) or the class of an expanded clone, and some rows leave it out.

v_call	d_call	j_call	clone_size	cdr3_aa	cdr3_nt
TRBV6-1	TRBD2	TRBJ2-7	-	CASSVRPGGVSSYEQYF	TGTGCCAGCAGTGTACGCCCGGGAGGGGTTAGCTCCTACGAGCAGTACTTC
TRBV5-1	TRBD1	TRBJ1-1	-	CASSLGRTGGLVNTEAFF	TGCGCCAGCAGCTTGGGTCGTACAGGGGGCCTTGTGAACACTGAAGCTTTCTTT
TRBV10-2	-	TRBJ1-2	few	CASSGGTRLNYGYTF	TGCGCCAGCAGTGGGGGGACAAGACTTAACTATGGCTACACCTTC
TRBV2	-	TRBJ1-2	-	CASSEQVYGYTF	TGTGCCAGCAGTGAACAGGTCTATGGCTACACCTTC
TRBV29-1	-	TRBJ2-2	-	CSVADRNTGELFF	TGCAGCGTTGCAGACAGGAACACCGGGGAGCTGTTTTTT
TRBV10-1	TRBD2	TRBJ2-3	-	CASKAGGTDTQYF	TGCGCCAGCAAAGCGGGGGGCACAGATACGCAGTATTTT
TRBV15	TRBD2	TRBJ2-7	once	CATSLAGPYEQYF	TGTGCCACCAGTCTAGCGGGGCCCTACGAGCAGTACTTC
TRBV5-4	-	TRBJ1-6	-	CASSLGYTGFNSPLHF	TGTGCCAGCAGCTTAGGCTACACAGGTTTTAATTCACCCCTCCACTTT
TRBV4-2	TRBD1	TRBJ2-7	-	CASSQATGGASYEQYF	TGTGCCAGCAGCCAAGCGACAGGGGGCGCCTCCTACGAGCAGTACTTC
TRBV27	-	TRBJ1-5	-	CASKEGNQPQHF	TGTGCCAGCAAGGAGGGCAATCAGCCCCAGCATTTT
TRBV5-1	-	TRBJ2-2	-	CASSETPNTGELFF	TGCGCCAGCTCTGAGACTCCGAACACCGGGGAGCTGTTTTTT
TRBV23-1	-	TRBJ2-1	-	CASRGHNEQFF	TGCGCCAGCAGGGGCCACAATGAGCAGTTCTTC
TRBV11-2	-	TRBJ1-3	-	CASSFRSGNTIYF	TGTGCCAGCAGCTTTCGGTCTGGAAACACCATATATTTT
TRBV12-3/TRBV12-4	-	TRBJ2-2	-	CASSLLRGELFF	TGTGCCAGCAGCCTCCTCAGGGGGGAGCTGTTTTTT
TRBV4-2	TRBD2	TRBJ2-3	-	CASSQEGGKVTDTQYF	TGTGCCAGCAGCCAAGAGGGAGGGAAGGTAACAGATACGCAGTATTTT
TRBV6-5	TRBD1	TRBJ2-5	-	CACGQAPETQYF	TGTGCCTGCGGACAGGCCCCAGAGACCCAGTACTTC
TRBV11-1	TRBD2	TRBJ2-1	few	CASSPLGGSGDEQFF	TGTGCCAGCAGCCCGTTGGGGGGGTCTGGCGATGAGCAGTTCTTC
TRBV7-9	-	TRBJ2-3	once	CASSFLDLQYF	TGTGCCAGCAGCTTTTTGGACTTGCAGTATTTT
TRBV9	TRBD2	TRBJ2-3	-	CASSDSGGRTDTQYF	TGTGCCAGCAGCGATAGCGGGGGACGCACAGATACGCAGTATTTT
TRBV7-9	-	TRBJ1-5	few	CASSSHMTGAQHF	TGTGCCAGCAGCTCCCATATGACGGGGGCCCAGCATTTT
TRBV3-1/TRBV3-2	TRBD2	TRBJ2-5	-	CASSQASPGRGGETQYF	TGTGCCAGCAGCCAAGCCTCCCCCGGGCGGGGGGGAGAGACCCAGTACTTC
TRBV3-1/TRBV3-2	-	TRBJ1-1	once	CASSQTRTANMNTEAFF	TGTGCCAGCAGCCAGACAAGGACAGCAAACATGAACACTGAAGCTTTCTTT
TRBV3-1/TRBV3-2	-	TRBJ1-6	-	CASSQDFRLHF	TGTGCCAGCAGCCAGGACTTTCGCCTCCACTTT
TRBV2	-	TRBJ1-2	few	CASSEARGDGYTF	TGTGCCAGCAGTGAAGCGCGGGGGGATGGCTACACCTTC
TRBV7-9	TRBD1	TRBJ2-1	-	CASSVTGVDEQFF	TGTGCCAGCAGCGTCACAGGGGTAGATGAGCAGTTCTTC
TRBV4-1	-	TRBJ1-1	-	CASSQRGGNTEAFF	TGCGCCAGCAGCCAACGGGGGGGGAACACTGAAGCTTTCTTT
TRBV6-2/TRBV6-3	-	TRBJ1-2	-	CASSLARDYGYTF	TGTGCCAGCAGTTTAGCTAGAGACTATGGCTACACCTTC
TRBV24-1	-	TRBJ2-1	-	CATSVGRTTLLHEQFF	TGTGCCACCAGTGTAGGGCGGACTACCCTTCTCCATGAGCAGTTCTTC
TRBV5-1	TRBD2	TRBJ2-1	-	CASSLRTSGGNEQFF	TGCGCCAGCAGCTTGAGAACTAGCGGGGGGAATGAGCAGTTCTTC
TRBV7-3	TRBD2	TRBJ2-1	once	CASSWGLAGKAEQFF	TGTGCCAGCAGTTGGGGGCTAGCGGGGAAGGCTGAGCAGTTCTTC
TRBV2	-	TRBJ1-6	-	CASRLGGSPLHF	TGTGCCAGCAGACTCGGGGGTTCACCCCTCCACTTT
TRBV4-2	-	TRBJ2-5	-	CASSQVTDRETQYF	TGTGCCAGCAGCCAAGTCACAGATAGGGAGACCCAGTACTTC
TRBV9	-	TRBJ1-1	-	CASSVYGGGAAFF	TGTGCCAGCAGCGTATATGGGGGAGGGGCAGCTTTCTTT
TRBV19	TRBD1	TRBJ2-1	-	CASNTGQVYNEQFF	TGTGCCAGTAATACGGGACAGGTCTACAATGAGCAGTTCTTC
TRBV5-1	-	TRBJ2-1	-	CASSIGTHNEQFF	TGCGCCAGCAGCATAGGGACACACAATGAGCAGTTCTTC
TRBV19	-	TRBJ2-1	-	CASSIQGSYNEQFF	TGTGCCAGTAGTATACAGGGCTCCTACAATGAGCAGTTCTTC
TRBV6-5	TRBD1	TRBJ1-2	-	CASSTPGQGDYGYTF	TGTGCCAGCAGTACGCCGGGACAGGGGGACTATGGCTACACCTTC
TRBV7-2	-	TRBJ2-2	-	CASSLESVGAPGELFF	TGTGCCAGCAGCTTAGAGTCGGTGGGGGCCCCCGGGGAGCTGTTTTTT
TRBV6-1	-	TRBJ1-1	-	CASSEAMLGRTEAFF	TGTGCCAGCAGTGAAGCAATGTTGGGTAGGACAGAAGCTTTCTTT